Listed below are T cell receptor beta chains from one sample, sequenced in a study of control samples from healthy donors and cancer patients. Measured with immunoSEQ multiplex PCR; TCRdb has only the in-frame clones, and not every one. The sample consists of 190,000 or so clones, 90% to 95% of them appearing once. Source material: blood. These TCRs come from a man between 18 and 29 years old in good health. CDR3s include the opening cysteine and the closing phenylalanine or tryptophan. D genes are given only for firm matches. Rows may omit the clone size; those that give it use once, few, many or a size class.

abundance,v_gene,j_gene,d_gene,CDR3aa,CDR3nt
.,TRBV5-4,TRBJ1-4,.,CASSRDGLGDEKLFF,TGTGCCAGCAGCCGCGATGGGCTCGGAGATGAAAAACTGTTTTTT
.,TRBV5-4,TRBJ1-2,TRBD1,CASSLGEDRLIGYTF,TGTGCCAGCAGCTTGGGCGAGGACAGGCTCATTGGCTACACCTTC
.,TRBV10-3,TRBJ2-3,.,CAISESPGQSTDTQYF,TGTGCCATCAGTGAGTCGCCAGGACAGAGCACAGATACGCAGTATTTT
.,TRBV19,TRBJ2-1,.,CASSMGPGAINYNEQFF,TGTGCCAGTAGTATGGGTCCAGGGGCCATAAACTACAATGAGCAGTTCTTC
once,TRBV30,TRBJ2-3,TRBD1,CATPGGGTSTDTQYF,TGTGCCACCCCAGGGGGCGGAACTAGCACAGATACGCAGTATTTT
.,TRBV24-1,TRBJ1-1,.,CATSEGGAGNEAFF,TGTGCCACCAGTGAGGGGGGGGCGGGAAATGAAGCTTTCTTT
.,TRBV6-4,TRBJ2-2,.,CASSDTNTGELFF,TGTGCCAGCAGTGACACGAACACCGGGGAGCTGTTTTTT
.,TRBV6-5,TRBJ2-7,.,CASSLDIYEQYF,TGTGCCAGCAGCCTGGACATCTACGAGCAGTACTTC
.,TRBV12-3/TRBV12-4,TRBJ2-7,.,CASSLTVKYEQYF,TGTGCCAGCAGTTTAACAGTGAAGTACGAGCAGTACTTC
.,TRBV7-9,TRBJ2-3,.,CASSLDRTVGGPDTQYF,TGTGCCAGCAGCTTAGACCGGACAGTGGGTGGCCCAGATACGCAGTATTTT
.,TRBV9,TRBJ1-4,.,CASSVGGGFNEKLFF,TGTGCCAGCAGCGTAGGCGGGGGCTTTAATGAAAAACTGTTTTTT
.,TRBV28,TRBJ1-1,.,CASSLPLGSSTEAFF,TGTGCCAGCAGTTTACCCCTGGGGTCGAGCACTGAAGCTTTCTTT
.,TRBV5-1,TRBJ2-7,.,CASSLVNEQYF,TGCGCCAGCAGCTTGGTGAACGAGCAGTACTTC
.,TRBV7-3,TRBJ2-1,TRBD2,CASSWRAGENNEQFF,TGTGCCAGCAGCTGGCGAGCGGGGGAAAACAATGAGCAGTTCTTC
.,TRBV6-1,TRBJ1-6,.,CASSEDSGGMNSPLHF,TGTGCCAGCAGTGAAGATTCTGGAGGGATGAATTCACCCCTCCACTTT
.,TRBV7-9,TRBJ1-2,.,CASSLWGDGYTF,TGTGCCAGCAGCTTATGGGGGGATGGCTACACCTTC
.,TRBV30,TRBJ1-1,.,CAWSVGGDFLEAFF,TGTGCCTGGAGTGTCGGAGGGGACTTCCTTGAAGCTTTCTTT
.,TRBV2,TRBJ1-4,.,CASSEGLGSSNEKLFF,TGTGCCAGCAGTGAGGGCCTCGGATCTTCTAATGAAAAACTGTTTTTT
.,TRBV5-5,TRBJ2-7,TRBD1,CASSFRQGWEQYF,TGTGCCAGCAGCTTCAGACAGGGGTGGGAGCAGTACTTC
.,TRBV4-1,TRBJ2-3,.,CASSQGWGTSTDTQYF,TGCGCCAGCAGCCAAGGGTGGGGGACTAGCACAGATACGCAGTATTTT
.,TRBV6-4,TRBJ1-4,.,CASSEPQRQTNEKLFF,TGTGCCAGCAGTGAACCACAGCGGCAAACTAATGAAAAACTGTTTTTT
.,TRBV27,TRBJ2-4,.,CASRGMKNIQYF,TGTGCCAGCAGGGGGATGAAAAACATTCAGTACTTC
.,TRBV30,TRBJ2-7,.,CAWSVAQLTYEQYF,TGTGCCTGGAGTGTAGCCCAATTAACCTACGAGCAGTACTTC
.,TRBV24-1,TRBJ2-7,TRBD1,CATGQGYEQYF,TGTGCCACCGGACAGGGCTACGAGCAGTACTTC
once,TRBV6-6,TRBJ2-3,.,CASSPRSMDYTDTQYF,TGTGCCAGCAGTCCTCGGTCGATGGACTATACAGATACGCAGTATTTT
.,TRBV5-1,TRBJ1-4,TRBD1,CASSLTGQGNEKLFF,TGCGCCAGCAGCTTAACGGGACAGGGCAATGAAAAACTGTTTTTT
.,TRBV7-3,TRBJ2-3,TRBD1,CASSFGQGTDTQYF,TGTGCCAGCAGCTTCGGACAGGGCACAGATACGCAGTATTTT
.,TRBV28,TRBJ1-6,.,CASSLILRGSPLHF,TGTGCCAGCAGTTTAATACTCCGAGGATCACCCCTCCACTTT
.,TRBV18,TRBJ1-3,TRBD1,CASSQTGTDAGNTIYF,TGTGCCAGCTCACAGACCGGGACAGATGCTGGAAACACCATATATTTT
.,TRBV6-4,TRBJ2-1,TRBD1,CASSRDRHNEQFF,TGTGCCAGCAGCCGGGACAGACACAATGAGCAGTTCTTC
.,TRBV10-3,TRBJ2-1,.,CAISRSEVGNEQFF,TGTGCCATCAGTCGCTCTGAGGTAGGCAATGAGCAGTTCTTC
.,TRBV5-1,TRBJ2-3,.,CASSPSVGPDTQYF,TGCGCCAGCAGCCCTAGCGTAGGGCCAGATACGCAGTATTTT
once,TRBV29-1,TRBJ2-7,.,CSVVREVLLSEQYF,TGCAGCGTTGTAAGGGAGGTTCTTCTTTCCGAGCAGTACTTC
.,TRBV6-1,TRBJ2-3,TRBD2,CASSEGLAGVETQYF,TGTGCCAGCAGTGAAGGACTAGCGGGGGTAGAGACGCAGTATTTT
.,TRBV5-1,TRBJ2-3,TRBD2,CASSPRPSGGGTDTQYF,TGCGCCAGCAGCCCACGCCCTAGCGGGGGGGGTACAGATACGCAGTATTTT
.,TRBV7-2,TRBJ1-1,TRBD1,CASSLGTGVYTEAFF,TGTGCCAGCAGCCTCGGGACAGGGGTGTACACTGAAGCTTTCTTT
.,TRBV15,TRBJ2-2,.,CATSRQSGQGRTGELFF,TGTGCCACCAGCAGACAAAGTGGCCAGGGGCGGACCGGGGAGCTGTTTTTT
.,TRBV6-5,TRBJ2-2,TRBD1,CASSIQGANTGELFF,TGTGCCAGCAGTATACAGGGGGCAAACACCGGGGAGCTGTTTTTT
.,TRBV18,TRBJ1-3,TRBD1,CASSPGQGSSGNTIYF,TGTGCCAGCTCACCGGGACAGGGGAGCTCTGGAAACACCATATATTTT
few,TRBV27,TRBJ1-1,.,CASWRSSLIPTEAFF,TGTGCCAGCTGGAGATCCAGTCTGATACCCACTGAAGCTTTCTTT
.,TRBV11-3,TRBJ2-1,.,CASSAQGNILYNEQFF,TGTGCCAGCAGCGCACAGGGAAATATCCTCTACAATGAGCAGTTCTTC
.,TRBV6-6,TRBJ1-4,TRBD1,CASSYSAGTGHEKLFF,TGTGCCAGCAGTTACTCGGCCGGGACAGGACATGAAAAACTGTTTTTT
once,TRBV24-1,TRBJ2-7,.,CATSDSGGHEQYF,TGTGCCACCAGTGATTCCGGGGGCCACGAGCAGTACTTC
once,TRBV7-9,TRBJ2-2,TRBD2,CASSLEPGLADYTGELFF,TGTGCCAGCAGCTTGGAGCCGGGACTAGCGGATTACACCGGGGAGCTGTTTTTT
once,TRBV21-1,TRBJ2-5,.,CASSKSRKQETQYF,TGTGCCAGCAGCAAATCAAGGAAGCAAGAGACCCAGTACTTC
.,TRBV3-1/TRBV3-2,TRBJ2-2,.,CASSQPLGGNTGELFF,TGTGCCAGCAGCCAACCTCTTGGGGGGAACACCGGGGAGCTGTTTTTT
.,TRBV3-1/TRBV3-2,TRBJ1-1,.,CASSPSTGNTEAFF,TGTGCCAGCAGCCCCTCGACAGGGAACACTGAAGCTTTCTTT
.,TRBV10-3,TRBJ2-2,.,CAISETNTGELFF,TGTGCCATCAGCGAAACGAACACCGGGGAGCTGTTTTTT
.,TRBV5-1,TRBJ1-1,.,CASSLSGTPSEAFF,TGCGCCAGCAGCTTGTCTGGGACACCCTCTGAAGCTTTCTTT
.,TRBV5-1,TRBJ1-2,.,CASSLLQAGGGGVGYTF,TGCGCCAGCAGCCTACTACAGGCGGGGGGCGGGGGAGTTGGCTACACCTTC
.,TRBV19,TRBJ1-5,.,CASSSPWRSNQPQHF,TGTGCCAGTAGTTCCCCGTGGAGAAGCAATCAGCCCCAGCATTTT
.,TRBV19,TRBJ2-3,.,CASSISTDTQYF,TGTGCCAGTAGTATTTCAACAGATACGCAGTATTTT